The entry below describes one T cell receptor (beta chain). Per the original data handling: Estimates of nucleated cell counts were drawn from the amplification of reference gene primers. Data came from immunoSEQ multiplex PCR; TCRdb stores just in-frame clones and leaves some out. V and J calls and clone size come straight from that table; D and trimming were deduced from the DNA. This sample yields 70,000 or so clones, of which 80% to 90% are seen a single time; 5.2% belongs to the top ten. This sample stems from a study of blood T cell repertoires in COVID-19. In the study overall: Both acute and convalescent COVID-19 samples were obtained from the United States, Italy and Spain. PBMCs, B-cell-depleted T cells, or T cells provided the cDNA or gDNA that made up the material.

Material for sequencing was peripheral blood. This receptor was obtained from a man between 50 and 59 years old with active COVID-19.

The CDR3 nucleotides read TGTGCCAGCAGTCCGGCGGGAGCACTGAACACTGAAGCTTTCTTT. This gives the protein CASSPAGALNTEAFF. The chain combines TRBV28 with TRBJ1-1; D ambiguous. V lost 5 bases, J lost 0 bases, and 13 bases lay in between. Germline CDR1 is MDHEN and CDR2 is SYDVKM. The CDR3 sequence is 15 residues long.